A single sample is the source of the 11 T cell receptor beta chains below, sequenced in a study of T cells in women clearing cervical HPV infection. Profiling relied on immunoSEQ multiplex PCR, and the TCRdb table lists in-frame clones only, not all of them. The sample totals under 40,000 clones. The sample comprised blood buffy coat. These receptors were taken from a woman between 18 and 69 years old with a cervical HPV16 infection that either progressed to CIN3+ or cleared (not recorded which).

As to this clone: The read terminates 3 residues ahead of where the CDR3 ends, so the germline J gene completes it. The V and J genes are TRBV20-1 and TRBJ2-1, with 13 bases that match TRBD2. The CDR3 is made up of 15 amino acids. Trimming at V came to 0 bases and at J to 9 bases, leaving 5 bases not matched to a gene. Germline CDR1 and CDR2: DFQATT and SNEGSKA (reference sequence). The CDR3 DNA, read in part, is TGCAGTGCTAGAGACGAACTAGCGGGAGGGCGTGAG. This codes for CSARDELAGGRE. The whole CDR3 is CSARDELAGGREQFF.

This chain's CDR3 is CSARRRDINTEAFF. Partial CDR3 DNA: TGCAGTGCTAGAAGGCGGGATATAAACACTGAA. The chain couples TRBV20-1 to TRBJ1-1; D uncertain. Read sequence stops 3 residues before the CDR3 end, and the germline J gene provides the missing end. The CDR3 is 14 amino acids. V lost 2 bases, J lost 2 bases, and 12 bases lay in between. Germline V gene data show CDR1 as DFQATT and CDR2 as SNEGSKA (reference sequence).

Notes on this clone: The DNA ends 3 residues before the CDR3 does, and the rest of the CDR3 is filled in from the germline J gene. The J gene is TRBJ2-1, the V gene TRBV6-4; 7 positions match TRBD2. V shed 7 bases, J shed 6 bases, and the junction held 9 bases outside the gene matches. Germline V CDR1 and CDR2: MRHNA, SNTAGT. The CDR3 runs to 14 residues. The CDR3 protein is CASKEETSLNEQFF. Incomplete CDR3 DNA: TGTGCCAGCAAGGAAGAGACTAGCCTCAATGAG.

In the case of this clone: The read terminates 3 residues ahead of where the CDR3 ends, so the germline J gene completes it. V usage is TRBV4-1 and J usage is TRBJ2-5; 10 positions match TRBD2. Germline assignment: CDR1 MGHRA and CDR2 YSYEKL. V was pared by 3 bases and J by 2 bases, with 6 bases of the junction left unmatched. The CDR3 is 16 residues long. The DNA read from the CDR3 is TGCGCCAGCAGCCATACTCTAGCGGGAGCACAAGAGACC. Translated: CASSHTLAGAQET. The full CDR3 protein reads CASSHTLAGAQETQYF.

Concerning this clone itself: The DNA ends 3 residues before the CDR3 does, and the rest of the CDR3 is filled in from the germline J gene. The chain has TRBV18 and TRBJ2-7, with 9 positions matching TRBD1. CDR1 is KGHSH, CDR2 LQKENI, per germline. V lost 4 bases and J lost 0; bases outside the gene matches: 4. CDR3 length: 15 amino acids. The CDR3 loop is CASSLTTGGSYEQYF. Partial CDR3 DNA: TGTGCCAGCTCACTAACGACAGGGGGCTCCTACGAG.

Worth noting for this clone: The read finishes 3 residues shy of the CDR3 end, and the germline J gene is used to complete it. This chain links TRBV5-6 with TRBJ2-1; TRBD1 agrees at 10 bases. This CDR3 contains 14 residues. Germline assignment: CDR1 SGHDT and CDR2 YYEEEE. The ends lost 2 bases at V and 9 bases at J; junction bases unmatched: 5. CDR3 loop: CASSFGQGDGEQFF. The DNA read from the CDR3 is TGTGCCAGCAGCTTCGGACAGGGGGATGGTGAG.

As concerns this clone: From the germline J gene comes the end of the CDR3, since the read stops 3 residues before it. This chain joins TRBV19 and TRBJ1-1, with 7 bases fitting TRBD1. The CDR3 is made up of 14 amino acids. Germline V gives CDR1 LNHDA, CDR2 SQIVND (reference sequence). The junction had 10 bases not matched to a gene; V was cut back by 8 bases and J by 4 bases. The part of the CDR3 DNA that was read is TGTGCCAGTGGCCAAGCAGGGGGAGGCACTGAA. It specifies CASGQAGGGTE. The CDR3 in full is CASGQAGGGTEAFF.

Worth noting for this clone: The observed sequence ends 3 residues before the CDR3 terminus, with the missing tail filled in from the germline J gene. Additional DNA sequences in this sample encode the identical CDR3. The chain employs TRBV2 and TRBJ1-4; no definite D call. The germline V gene encodes CDR1 SNHLY and CDR2 FYNNEI. V shed 4 bases and J shed 3 bases, with 15 bases lying between them. The CDR3 contains 16 residues. The CDR3 DNA, read in part, is TGTGCCAGCAGTGCCGCCAGAGTCAAGTCTAATGAAAAA. Translated: CASSAARVKSNEK. The whole CDR3 protein is CASSAARVKSNEKLFF.

With regard to this clone: At one boundary the junction diverges from the germline segment, which might be a read error. With the read ending 3 residues before the CDR3 end, the germline J gene is used to fill in that end. The chain links TRBV4-2 to TRBJ2-1; 8 bases align to TRBD2. The CDR3 loop spans 17 amino acids. Germline CDR1 and CDR2: LGHNA and YNFKEQ. The CDR3 here is CASSQDKGLDSYNEQFF. CDR3 DNA, as far as it was read: TGCGCCAGCAGCCAAGATAAGGGACTAGATTCCTACAATGAG.

Regarding this clone: The CDR3 is cut off 3 residues early in the read; its end comes from the germline J gene. The V and J genes are TRBV7-2 and TRBJ2-7; no clear D gene. CDR1 is SGHTA, CDR2 FQGNSA, per germline. V lost 3 bases, J lost 4 bases, and 10 bases lay in between. The CDR3 runs to 13 residues. The chain's CDR3 is CASSFDTKYEQYF. CDR3 DNA (partial): TGTGCCAGCAGCTTCGACACAAAATACGAG.

On this clone: The CDR3 end falls 3 residues outside the read, so it is completed with the germline J gene. The chain uses TRBV19 and TRBJ1-2; TRBD1 matches 9 bases. This CDR3 is 14 amino acids long. CDR1 is LNHDA and CDR2 is SQIVND in the germline V gene (reference sequence). CDR3: CASSIRDRADDYTF. CDR3 DNA (partial): TGTGCCAGTAGTATCCGGGACAGGGCCGACGAC.